The present T cell receptor (beta chain) was sequenced within a study of OX40 agonist ivuxolimab in advanced cancers. The study sampled blood at baseline, cycle 4 day 1, and cycle 7 day 1. Study results and caveats: Among patients with partial responses at 0.1-3.0 mg/kg, clonal expansion was among the lowest. CD4+ T cells averaged fewer expanded clones than CD8+ T cells. At 0.1 to 3.0 mg/kg and by week 6, CD4+ and CD8+ T cells in the blood had expanded clonally.

Notes on this clone: Its antigen is undetermined.

Clones were read by immunoSEQ multiplex PCR, and TCRdb kept only the in-frame ones, dropping some. The sample yields some 110,000 clones, 90% to 95% seen once. This receptor was obtained from an adult with an advanced solid tumor such as melanoma, head and neck, liver or kidney cancer. Sequencing was performed on CD4+ or CD8+ T cells sorted from blood, taken in a trial of the OX40 agonist ivuxolimab.

CDR3 loop: CASSLNGLDEQYF. CDR3 DNA sequence: TGTGCCAGCAGTTTAAATGGCCTGGACGAGCAGTACTTC. The chain carries TRBV28 and TRBJ2-7; D gene ambiguous. With 2 bases removed from V and 5 bases from J, the gap between germline ends came to 10 bases. The CDR3 is 13 residues long. The germline V gene encodes CDR1 MDHEN and CDR2 SYDVKM.